These T cell receptor beta chains were read from a single sample in a study of cytomegalovirus exposure and HLA in healthy donors. The table came from immunoSEQ multiplex PCR; TCRdb's copy has only in-frame clones and leaves some out. The sample's table shows about 210,000 clones. Sequenced input: PBMCs. The receptors originated from a woman aged 30 to 39 in good health and CMV-seropositive. Each CDR3 is given with its conserved first and last residue. A D gene is named only where the DNA matches it firmly.

v_call: TRBV18; d_call: NA; j_call: TRBJ2-5; cdr3_nt: TGTGCCAGCTCGAACCGCGGACAGCAAGAGACCCAGTACTTC; cdr3_aa: CASSNRGQQETQYF
v_call: TRBV7-2; d_call: TRBD1; j_call: TRBJ2-1; cdr3_nt: TGTGCCAGCAGCTTAAGAGGGACAGGCACCTACAATGAGCAGTTCTTC; cdr3_aa: CASSLRGTGTYNEQFF
v_call: TRBV4-1; d_call: NA; j_call: TRBJ2-5; cdr3_nt: TGCGCCAGCAGCCCCGGAGACCGGGAAGAGACCCAGTACTTC; cdr3_aa: CASSPGDREETQYF
v_call: TRBV5-1; d_call: NA; j_call: TRBJ2-3; cdr3_nt: TGCGCCAGCAGCTTGGGTGTGCAGGTCGCCGGAGATACGCAGTATTTT; cdr3_aa: CASSLGVQVAGDTQYF
v_call: TRBV7-9; d_call: NA; j_call: TRBJ2-7; cdr3_nt: TGTGCCAGCAGCTTAGACTTGTGGGAAGGGGGTTACGAGCAGTACTTC; cdr3_aa: CASSLDLWEGGYEQYF
v_call: TRBV5-1; d_call: TRBD2; j_call: TRBJ2-3; cdr3_nt: TGCGCCAGCAGCGTCAGACTAGCGGGAGGGGTAGATACGCAGTATTTT; cdr3_aa: CASSVRLAGGVDTQYF
v_call: TRBV4-1; d_call: NA; j_call: TRBJ1-1; cdr3_nt: TGCGCCAGCAGCCAGGACATGCGGGAAGCTTTCTTT; cdr3_aa: CASSQDMREAFF
v_call: TRBV6-1; d_call: TRBD2; j_call: TRBJ2-1; cdr3_nt: TGTGCCAGCAGACTAGCGGTCTACAATGAGCAGTTCTTC; cdr3_aa: CASRLAVYNEQFF
v_call: TRBV6-5; d_call: NA; j_call: TRBJ2-7; cdr3_nt: TGTGCCAGCAGTTACTCCGGGTCCCACCACGAGCAGTACTTC; cdr3_aa: CASSYSGSHHEQYF
v_call: TRBV5-1; d_call: TRBD2; j_call: TRBJ2-5; cdr3_nt: TGCGCCAGCAGCTCGGGACTAGCGGGTGGAGAGACCCAGTACTTC; cdr3_aa: CASSSGLAGGETQYF
v_call: TRBV4-1; d_call: TRBD2; j_call: TRBJ2-1; cdr3_nt: TGCGCCAGCAGCCCGGGGGGGCTGAGTGAGCAGTTCTTC; cdr3_aa: CASSPGGLSEQFF
v_call: TRBV2; d_call: TRBD1; j_call: TRBJ1-2; cdr3_nt: TGTGCCAGCAGACCAACAACATCAGGGGGCTATGGCTACACCTTC; cdr3_aa: CASRPTTSGGYGYTF
v_call: TRBV9; d_call: NA; j_call: TRBJ2-5; cdr3_nt: TGTGCCAGCAGCGTCGGAGGGGTTGAGGAGACCCAGTACTTC; cdr3_aa: CASSVGGVEETQYF
v_call: TRBV10-3; d_call: TRBD2; j_call: TRBJ2-2; cdr3_nt: TGTGCCATCAGTGGGGCTAGCGGGGGGGCGAACACCGGGGAGCTGTTTTTT; cdr3_aa: CAISGASGGANTGELFF
v_call: TRBV6-5; d_call: TRBD1; j_call: TRBJ2-7; cdr3_nt: TGTGCCAGCAGTTACGATGGCGGACAGGGGACGTACGAGCAGTACTTC; cdr3_aa: CASSYDGGQGTYEQYF